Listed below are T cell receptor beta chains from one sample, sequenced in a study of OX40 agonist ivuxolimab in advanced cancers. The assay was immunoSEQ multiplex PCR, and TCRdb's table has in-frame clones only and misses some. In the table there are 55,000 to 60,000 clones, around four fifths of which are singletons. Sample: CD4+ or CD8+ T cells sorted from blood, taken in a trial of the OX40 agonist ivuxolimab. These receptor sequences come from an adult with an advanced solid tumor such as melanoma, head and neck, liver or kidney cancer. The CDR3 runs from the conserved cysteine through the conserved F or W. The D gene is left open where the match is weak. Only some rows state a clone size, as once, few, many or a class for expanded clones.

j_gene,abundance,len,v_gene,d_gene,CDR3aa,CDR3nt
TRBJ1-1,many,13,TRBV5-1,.,CASSLRLNAEAFF,TGCGCCAGCAGCTTACGACTAAACGCTGAAGCTTTCTTT
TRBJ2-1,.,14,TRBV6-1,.,CASSPGGQGHEQFF,TGTGCCAGCAGCCCAGGGGGGCAGGGCCATGAGCAGTTCTTC
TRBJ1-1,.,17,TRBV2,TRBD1,CASSEVVVGTGNTEAFF,TGTGCCAGCAGTGAAGTGGTCGTCGGGACAGGGAACACTGAAGCTTTCTTT
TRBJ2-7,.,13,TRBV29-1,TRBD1,CSVEEGGGYEQYF,TGCAGCGTTGAAGAAGGGGGCGGATACGAGCAGTACTTC
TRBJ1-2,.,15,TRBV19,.,CASSIGETRLDGYTF,TGTGCCAGTAGTATAGGGGAAACACGGCTGGATGGCTACACCTTC
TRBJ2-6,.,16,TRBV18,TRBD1,CASSLTGGRGANVLTF,TGTGCCAGCTCACTTACAGGGGGCCGAGGGGCCAACGTCCTGACTTTC
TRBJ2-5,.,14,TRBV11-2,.,CASSLSPGQETQYF,TGTGCCAGCAGCTTATCCCCCGGCCAAGAGACCCAGTACTTC
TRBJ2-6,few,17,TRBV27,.,CASSLTVFGSGANVLTF,TGTGCCAGCAGTTTAACAGTTTTTGGGTCTGGGGCCAACGTCCTGACTTTC
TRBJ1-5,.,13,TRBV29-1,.,CSVAQGRDQPQHF,TGCAGCGTTGCCCAGGGTAGGGATCAGCCCCAGCATTTT
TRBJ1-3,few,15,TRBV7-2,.,CASSPGRFGGNTIYF,TGTGCCAGCAGCCCCGGCCGGTTCGGTGGAAACACCATATATTTT
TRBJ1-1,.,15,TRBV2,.,CARMMSGQMNTEAFF,TGTGCCAGGATGATGTCGGGACAAATGAACACTGAAGCTTTCTTT
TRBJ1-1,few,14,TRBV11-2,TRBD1,CASNLDRANTEAFF,TGTGCCAGCAACTTAGACAGGGCCAACACTGAAGCTTTCTTT
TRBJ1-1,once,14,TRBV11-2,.,CASSLRGLNTEAFF,TGTGCCAGCAGCTTACGGGGGTTGAACACTGAAGCTTTCTTT
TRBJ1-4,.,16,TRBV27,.,CASSSPAGRVGEKLFF,TGTGCCAGCAGTTCCCCGGCGGGGAGGGTCGGTGAAAAACTGTTTTTT
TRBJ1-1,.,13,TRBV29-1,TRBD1,CSVGQGLNTEAFF,TGCAGCGTTGGACAGGGGCTGAACACTGAAGCTTTCTTT
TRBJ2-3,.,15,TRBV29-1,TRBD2,CSAIPRRGGTDTQYF,TGCAGCGCAATACCTCGCCGGGGGGGTACAGATACGCAGTATTTT
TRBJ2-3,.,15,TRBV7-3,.,CASSLNALGTDTQYF,TGTGCCAGCAGCTTAAACGCCTTGGGCACAGATACGCAGTATTTT
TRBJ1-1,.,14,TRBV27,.,CASSWSMRGTEAFF,TGTGCCAGCAGTTGGAGTATGAGAGGCACTGAAGCTTTCTTT
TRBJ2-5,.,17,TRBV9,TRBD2,CASSVAVAGEPTTTQYF,TGTGCCAGCAGCGTAGCAGTAGCGGGGGAACCTACCACAACCCAGTACTTC
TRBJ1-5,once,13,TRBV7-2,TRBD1,CASSVQGAQPQHF,TGTGCCAGCAGCGTACAGGGGGCCCAGCCCCAGCATTTT
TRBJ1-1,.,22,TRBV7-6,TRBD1,CASSFDPPDRGRSSLRRTEAFF,TGTGCCAGCAGCTTCGACCCCCCAGACAGGGGACGAAGTTCCCTAAGGCGCACTGAAGCTTTCTTT
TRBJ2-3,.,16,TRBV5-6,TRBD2,CASSFFPGGGTDTQYF,TGTGCCAGCAGCTTCTTCCCCGGGGGGGGCACAGATACGCAGTATTTT
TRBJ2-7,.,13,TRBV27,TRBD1,CASSWDRSYEQYF,TGTGCCAGCAGCTGGGACAGATCCTACGAGCAGTACTTC
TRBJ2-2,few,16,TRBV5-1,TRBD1,CASSLAGTGNTGELFF,TGCGCCAGCAGCTTGGCGGGGACAGGGAACACCGGGGAGCTGTTTTTT
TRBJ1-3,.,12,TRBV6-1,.,CAAASSGDTIYF,TGTGCCGCGGCCTCGAGTGGCGACACCATATATTTT
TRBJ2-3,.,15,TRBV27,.,CASSALGQGTDTQYF,TGTGCCAGCAGTGCCTTGGGACAAGGCACAGATACGCAGTATTTT
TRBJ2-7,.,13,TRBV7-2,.,CASSLGGTYEQYF,TGTGCCAGCAGCCTCGGCGGGACCTACGAGCAGTACTTC
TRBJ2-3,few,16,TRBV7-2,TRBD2,CASSLAGGYSTDTQYF,TGTGCCAGCAGCTTAGCGGGGGGGTACAGCACAGATACGCAGTATTTT
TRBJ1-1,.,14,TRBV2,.,CARSLTTGNTEAFF,TGTGCCAGATCCCTAACTACAGGAAACACTGAAGCTTTCTTT
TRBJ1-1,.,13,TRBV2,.,CASSRGGDTEAFF,TGTGCCAGCAGTCGAGGAGGGGACACTGAAGCTTTCTTT
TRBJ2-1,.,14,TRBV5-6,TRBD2,CASSLGLAGNEQFF,TGTGCCAGCAGCTTGGGTCTAGCGGGCAATGAGCAGTTCTTC
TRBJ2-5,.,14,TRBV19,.,CASSGGLAQETQYF,TGTGCCAGTAGTGGGGGCCTGGCACAAGAGACCCAGTACTTC
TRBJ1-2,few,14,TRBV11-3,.,CASSTGFVDYGYTF,TGTGCCAGCAGCACCGGATTTGTGGACTATGGCTACACCTTC
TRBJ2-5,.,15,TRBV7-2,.,CASSLEGGLQETQYF,TGTGCCAGCAGCTTAGAGGGGGGCCTCCAAGAGACCCAGTACTTC
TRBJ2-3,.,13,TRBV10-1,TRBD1,CASRNTGEDTQYF,TGCGCCAGCAGGAACACAGGGGAAGATACGCAGTATTTT
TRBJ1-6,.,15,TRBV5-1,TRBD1,CASSIDRGDNSPLHF,TGCGCCAGCAGTATCGACAGGGGGGATAATTCACCCCTCCACTTT
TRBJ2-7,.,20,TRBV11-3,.,CASSPGGGYFGDADSYEQYF,TGTGCCAGCAGTCCCGGTGGGGGATACTTCGGGGACGCTGACTCCTACGAGCAGTACTTC
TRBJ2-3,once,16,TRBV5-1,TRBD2,CASSLEARDYTDTQYF,TGCGCCAGCAGCTTGGAAGCTAGGGACTACACAGATACGCAGTATTTT
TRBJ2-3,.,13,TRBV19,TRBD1,CASSDRAPDTQYF,TGTGCCAGTTCGGACAGGGCCCCAGATACGCAGTATTTT
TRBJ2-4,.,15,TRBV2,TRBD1,CAIRGTGTPKNIQYF,TGTGCCATCCGAGGGACAGGGACCCCCAAAAACATTCAGTACTTC
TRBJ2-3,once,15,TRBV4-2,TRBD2,CASSQGTSGGYTQYF,TGTGCCAGCAGCCAAGGGACTAGCGGGGGATATACGCAGTATTTT
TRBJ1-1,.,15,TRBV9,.,CASSVEVSLGTEAFF,TGTGCCAGCAGCGTAGAGGTCAGCCTTGGGACTGAAGCTTTCTTT
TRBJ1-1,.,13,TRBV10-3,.,CAISESTNTEAFF,TGTGCCATCAGTGAGTCTACGAACACTGAAGCTTTCTTT
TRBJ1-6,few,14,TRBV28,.,CASSAQGRVSPLHF,TGTGCCAGCAGTGCACAGGGAAGGGTGTCACCCCTCCACTTT
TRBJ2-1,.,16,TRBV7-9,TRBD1,CASSLLGQGGSNEQFF,TGTGCCAGCAGCCTCCTGGGACAGGGGGGCTCCAATGAGCAGTTCTTC
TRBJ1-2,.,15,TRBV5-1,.,CASSFGPALNYGYTF,TGCGCCAGCAGCTTTGGGCCGGCCCTTAACTATGGCTACACCTTC
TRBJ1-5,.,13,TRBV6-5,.,CASKRDGNQPQHF,TGTGCCAGTAAGAGGGACGGCAATCAGCCCCAGCATTTT
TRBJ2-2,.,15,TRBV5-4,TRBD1,CASSPDRGQAGELFF,TGTGCCAGCAGCCCTGACAGGGGGCAGGCCGGGGAGCTGTTTTTT
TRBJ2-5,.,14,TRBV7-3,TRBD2,CASSLDGGGKTQYF,TGTGCCAGCAGCTTAGATGGCGGGGGGAAGACCCAGTACTTC